A selection of T cell receptor beta chains follows, all from one sample in a study of blood T cell repertoires in COVID-19. Libraries were prepared by immunoSEQ multiplex PCR; TCRdb keeps only in-frame clonotypes and omits some of them. The sample holds some 150,000 clones, about 89% seen once. Sequenced input: peripheral blood. The receptors originated from a man aged 55 to 70 with active or convalescent COVID-19. The CDR3 runs from the conserved cysteine through the conserved F or W. A D gene is named only where the DNA matches it firmly. Clone size is shown for a subset of rows, as once, few, many or a class of expanded clone.

>NA|TRBJ1-1|NA|TRBV11-2
TGTGCCAGCAGCTCCGGACACGTCTGGACTGAAGCTTTCTTT
CASSSGHVWTEAFF
>TRBD2|TRBJ2-1|NA|TRBV4-3
TGCGCCAGCAGCCAAGCCGGGAGGGCCTTCTACAATGAGCAGTTCTTC
CASSQAGRAFYNEQFF
>TRBD1|TRBJ1-5|NA|TRBV6-5
TGTGCCAGCAGAAAAGGGACAGGAAGTATGCAGCCCCAGCATTTT
CASRKGTGSMQPQHF
>TRBD1|TRBJ2-5|NA|TRBV5-1
TGCGCCAGCAGCTTGGGGGGGTCCGACAGGGGGCGAGAGACCCAGTACTTC
CASSLGGSDRGRETQYF
>NA|TRBJ2-3|NA|TRBV5-1
TGCGCCAGCGGGGGGGCATGGGATACGCAGTATTTT
CASGGAWDTQYF
>TRBD1|TRBJ1-5|NA|TRBV29-1
TGCAGCGTCGGGACAGGGGGCAATCAGCCCCAGCATTTT
CSVGTGGNQPQHF
>TRBD2|TRBJ2-7|NA|TRBV7-7
TGTGCTAGCAGCTTAGGTGGTGGGGAGGGCTACGAGCAGTACTTC
CASSLGGGEGYEQYF
>NA|TRBJ1-2|NA|TRBV5-6
TGTGCCAGCAGCTTGGGCTCGGTGCTGGACTATGGCTACACCTTC
CASSLGSVLDYGYTF
>TRBD1|TRBJ2-7|NA|TRBV7-2
TGTGCCAGCAGCTTCGGGACAGCCTCCTACGAGCAGTACTTC
CASSFGTASYEQYF
>NA|TRBJ1-4|NA|TRBV30
TGTGCCTGGAGTACCGGGACATCCACTAATGAAAAACTGTTTTTT
CAWSTGTSTNEKLFF
>TRBD2|TRBJ2-2|once|TRBV4-3
TGCGCCAGCAGCCAAGGTTCTAGCGGGAGAATCCCCACCGGGGAGCTGTTTTTT
CASSQGSSGRIPTGELFF
>TRBD1|TRBJ1-2|once|TRBV18
TGTGCCAGCTCATCATCGACAGGGGACTATGGCTACACCTTC
CASSSSTGDYGYTF
>NA|TRBJ1-2|NA|TRBV4-1
TGCGCCAGCAGTAACGTCGGCGGGGGCAGGGGTGGCTACACCTTC
CASSNVGGGRGGYTF
>NA|TRBJ2-5|NA|TRBV7-2
TGTGCCAGCAGCTTAATGTTTGTTCGGGGGGCCGCCGTCTTCCCCCAGTACTTC
CASSLMFVRGAAVFPQYF
>NA|TRBJ2-3|NA|TRBV6-4
TGTGCCAGCAGTGACCGCGGCGGAGATACGCAGTATTTT
CASSDRGGDTQYF
>NA|TRBJ1-2|NA|TRBV6-6
TGTGCCAGCAGTTGGGAGAGCCTGAGGGGCTACACCTTC
CASSWESLRGYTF
>TRBD2|TRBJ2-7|NA|TRBV3-1/TRBV3-2
TGTGCCAGCAGCCCCCCATGGTCATTTGGGGCGGGAGGGGGCAGGGCCTACGAGCAGTACTTC
CASSPPWSFGAGGGRAYEQYF